This T cell receptor beta chain was sequenced in a study of OX40 agonist ivuxolimab in advanced cancers. In terms of the full investigation: Ivuxolimab was a fully human IgG2 agonistic monoclonal antibody targeting the costimulatory receptor OX40 (CD134). The paper reports the monotherapy dose-escalation portion (N ≈ 52 patients) of the phase I ivuxolimab trial. Of the 50 or so patients in dose escalation, 19 had hepatocellular carcinoma, roughly 15 had melanoma, 9 had renal cell carcinoma and 9 had head and neck cancer. Partial responses were achieved by three dose-escalation patients, of whom one had hepatocellular carcinoma and two had cutaneous melanoma. In the dose-escalation cohort, around four fifths of patients were male, and the mean age was roughly 60 years, with a range of roughly 20 to 85. The point of sequencing TCRbeta in the periphery was to test whether ivuxolimab changed TCR sequence diversity and drove clonal T-cell expansion. Patients were allowed to have had prior anti-PD-1, anti-PD-L1 or anti-CTLA-4 therapy, and approximately 40% of the dose-escalation patients had previously received checkpoint inhibitors. Intravenous ivuxolimab was administered to patients every 2 weeks at six dose levels: 0.01, 0.1, 0.3, 1.5, 3 and 10 mg/kg.

Study-wide findings and limitations: Low levels of normalized T-cell clonal expansion were also seen in some nonresponding patients. After ivuxolimab, more expanded clones were found on average in CD8+ T cells than in CD4+ T cells. In the 0.1-3.0 mg/kg groups, partial responders had among the lowest normalized peripheral clonal expansion, particularly in CD8+ T cells. Clonal expansion of both CD4+ and CD8+ blood T cells was observed from baseline to week 6 at doses 0.1 to 3.0 mg/kg. The antigen specificity of the clonally expanded peripheral T cells was not determined.

Genomic DNA was isolated from the sorted cells so that the TCRbeta CDR3 region could be sequenced. TCRbeta CDR3 regions were sequenced using the immunoSEQ Assay. TCRdb's version of the immuneACCESS table is confined to in-frame rearrangements and falls short of the full clone set. An unresolved V gene accounts for under half of the shortfall where checked; the remainder is of unknown origin. In all, the sample holds 57,000 or so clones, and roughly 90% of those were seen once. The ten largest account for 0.62% of the sample. Concerning this clone: Its antigen is currently not known. Base quality data are lacking; no much larger clone is found one base away.

Patients with autoimmune disease history or receiving systemic immunosuppression were excluded from the trial. Peripheral blood for TCR sequencing was drawn from every dose cohort at baseline, at cycle 4 day 1 and at cycle 7 day 1. Samples came from an open-label, multicenter, first-in-human phase I dose-escalation trial of ivuxolimab. The trial enrolled adults with locally advanced or metastatic head and neck squamous cell, hepatocellular, melanoma or renal cell carcinoma. CD4+ and CD8+ T cells were sorted separately from peripheral blood before TCR sequencing. V lost 8 bases and J lost 1 base; the stretch between them is 8 bases long. Measured from the cysteine to the phenylalanine, the CDR3 is 12 residues long. Only CDR3 DNA is held: 36 bases, read in frame from base 1. CDR1 and CDR2 are read off the germline V gene (reference sequence) as GTSNPN and SVGIG.

The chain joins TRBV30 to TRBJ2-2, with a tentative D gene TRBD2 over 6 matching bases. The material was CD4+ or CD8+ T cells sorted from blood, obtained in a trial of the OX40 agonist ivuxolimab. The receptor was derived from an adult with an advanced solid tumor such as melanoma, head and neck, liver or kidney cancer. The DNA is TGTGCCAGTAGCGGGAACACCGGGGAGCTGTTTTTT. The translation is CASSGNTGELFF.